The 9 T cell receptor beta chains reported below all come from one sample, sequenced in a study of blood T cell repertoires in COVID-19. Assay used: immunoSEQ multiplex PCR; TCRdb lists only in-frame clones, some missing. The table includes 350,000 to 400,000 clones, more than 80% detected once. Material for sequencing was peripheral blood. The receptors derive from a woman in her twenties or thirties with COVID-19, enrolled during active disease.

The genes are TRBV7-9 and TRBJ2-4; unclear D gene. CDR3 size: 13 residues. CDR1 and CDR2 from the germline V gene are SEHNR and FQNEAQ (reference sequence). V shed 5 bases and J shed 8 bases, with 13 bases lying between them. CDR3 loop: CASSPAPTHIQYF. The CDR3 nucleotides are TGTGCCAGCAGCCCCGCCCCTACCCACATTCAGTACTTC.

This clone was seen just once. The CDR3 is CASSTGGAEQYV. The CDR3 nucleotides read TGTGCCAGCAGTACAGGGGGGGCTGAGCAGTACGTC. V is TRBV6-5 and J is TRBJ2-7, with a possible D match to TRBD1 (8 bases). Germline CDR1 is MNHEY and CDR2 is SVGAGI. The CDR3 has 12 amino acids. The ends were cut back, 5 bases at V and 7 bases at J, with 12 bases in the middle.

The chain joins TRBV28 to TRBJ2-4, with D hard to call. V was cut by 5 bases and J by 0 bases, with 5 bases left in between. The CDR3 consists of 13 residues. Germline CDR1 MDHEN, CDR2 SYDVKM. The CDR3 region has the DNA TGTGCCAGCAGTGAACTAGCCAAAAACATTCAGTACTTC. Amino acids: CASSELAKNIQYF.

In DNA, the CDR3 is TGTGCCAGCAGTCGCATAGCGGGGGGGTACAATGAGCAGTTCTTC. The encoded protein is CASSRIAGGYNEQFF. The chain employs TRBV6-4 and TRBJ2-1; TRBD2 aligns across 11 bases. Germline V lookup: CDR1 MRHNA, CDR2 SNTAGT. Unmatched junction bases numbered 4, after V lost 5 bases and J lost 4 bases. The CDR3 contains 15 residues.

The chain links TRBV2 to TRBJ2-1; D not resolved. The CDR3 spans 15 residues. The germline V gene has CDR1 SNHLY and CDR2 FYNNEI. Trimming shortened V by 4 bases and J by 3 bases, and 13 bases separated the two germline ends. The CDR3 reads CASSVQTAVYNEQFF. CDR3 DNA sequence: TGTGCCAGCAGTGTACAGACGGCCGTCTACAATGAGCAGTTCTTC.

The chain couples TRBV11-2 to TRBJ2-7; 7 nucleotides line up with TRBD2. CDR3 length: 16 residues. V trimming: 0 bases; J trimming: 2 bases; junction bases outside the gene matches: 7. CDR1 and CDR2 from the germline V gene are SGHAT and FQNNGV. In DNA form, the CDR3 reads TGTGCCAGCAGCTTAGATCTGGCTAGCGGTGCCTACGAGCAGTACGTC. Protein sequence: CASSLDLASGAYEQYV.

The chain has TRBV7-2 and TRBJ2-5; 9 bases align to TRBD2. The germline V gene has CDR1 SGHTA and CDR2 FQGNSA. V was clipped by 6 bases and J by 4 bases; unmatched bases: 6. CDR3 length: 14 residues. In DNA, the CDR3 is TGTGCCAGCAGACCGGGACTAGCCATAGAGACCCAGTACTTC. Amino acid sequence: CASRPGLAIETQYF.

V and J are TRBV25-1 and TRBJ2-1; TRBD1 agrees at 9 bases. The germline V gene has CDR1 MGHDK and CDR2 SYGVNS. The J segment lost 4 bases and the V segment lost 2 bases, leaving 6 bases of the junction unmatched. The length of the CDR3 is 16 residues. In DNA, the CDR3 is TGTGCCAGCAGTGAAGAAGACAGGGGGTATTACAATGAGCAGTTCTTC. This gives the protein CASSEEDRGYYNEQFF.

This clone was recorded once. This sequence joins TRBV7-9 and TRBJ2-3; D perhaps matches TRBD2 (6 bases). The germline V gene has CDR1 SEHNR and CDR2 FQNEAQ (reference sequence). With 5 bases removed from V and 4 bases from J, the gap between germline ends came to 13 bases. This CDR3 has 14 amino acids. The CDR3 DNA reads as TGTGCCAGCAGCCTCCAGGGAGGTGCAGATACGCAGTATTTT. It codes for CASSLQGGADTQYF. Complete variable domain (other parts from reference TRBV7-9 and TRBJ2-3): DTGVSQNPRHKITKRGQNVTFRCDPISEHNRLYWYRQTLGQGPEFLTYFQNEAQLEKSRLLSDRFSAERPKGSFSTLEIQRTEQGDSAMYLCASSLQGGADTQYFGPGTRLTVL.